This T cell receptor beta chain originates from a study of CD8+ T cells in alopecia areata. Study background: After 6 to 18 months of tofacitinib, follow-up continued 6 months off drug. The study's findings and limits: Against the mouse data, patients shared TCRs less clearly, possibly for HLA reasons. Lesional scalp, especially alopecia totalis/universalis, showed higher clonality than normal scalp. Sequences from scalp samples also cover resident alphabeta T cells of normal skin.

Trimming took 3 bases from V and 4 from J, leaving 10 bases between them. This CDR3 contains 13 residues. Per germline, CDR1 LNHDA and CDR2 SQIVND (reference sequence). Of note for this clone: Its antigen remains unknown.

Investigators isolated RNA and reverse transcribed it into cDNA to act as the sequencing template. TCRdb keeps only in-frame clones here, not all; method: immunoSEQ multiplex PCR. This sample carries 200,000 or so clones, about 60% of them seen once, and the ten largest clones take less than 0.6%. The chain couples TRBV19 to TRBJ2-7, with D possibly called TRBD1 or TRBD2 (5 bases each). The TCR originated in a human donor with alopecia areata. This specimen was CD4+ T cells sorted from blood, taken at week 0. The CDR3 coding sequence is TGTGCCAGTAGTATGGGCAGGGAGTACGAGCAGTACTTC. It yields the protein CASSMGREYEQYF.